Here is one T cell receptor (beta chain) with its context. Produced via immunoSEQ multiplex PCR; TCRdb's table is partial and in-frame only. Of about 2.1 million clones in the sample, roughly 93% are singletons; the top ten hold under 2%. CD45RO negativity and positive selection for CCR7 defined naive CD8 cells, a population that excluded terminally differentiated effector memory CD45RA+ cells. This entry is derived from a study of shared clonotypes between healthy human individuals. Germline assignment: CDR1 MGHRA and CDR2 YSYEKL. The CDR3 runs to 15 residues. Between the trimmed V and J ends, which lost 4 bases and 0 bases, there was a span of 12 bases.

The TCR originated in a man between 18 and 29 years old in good health. Some clones in this sample may be carry-over from other donors' samples. The specimen was naive CD8+ T cells from PBMCs. This sequence joins TRBV4-1 and TRBJ1-2, with a weak D call TRBD1 (6 bases). The CDR3 region is CASSLHRAPNYGYTF. CDR3 sequence (DNA): TGCGCCAGCAGCCTTCACAGGGCTCCTAACTATGGCTACACCTTC.